This T cell receptor (beta chain) was retrieved from a study of Graves' ophthalmopathy and Graves' hyperthyroidism. Study-wide findings and caveats: The study's model predicted ophthalmopathy progression at 70% to 71% sensitivity and about 72% specificity.

This clonotype was counted ten times or more. The target antigen is unknown. Trimming took off 0 bases at V and 5 bases at J, with 14 bases between the two ends. Germline V gene lookup returns CDR1 SGDLS and CDR2 YYNGEE. The CDR3 consists of 16 residues. TCR beta CDR3 regions were amplified from RNA transcripts. RT-PCR was first run with HTBI primers, then multiplex PCR in a second round. Via MiXCR, TCRdb re-called the multiplex PCR reads, giving one row per CDR3 protein. The table shows about 640,000 distinct CDR3 sequences, with about two fifths occurring only once. The sequence came from an adult man with Graves' ophthalmopathy. The chain links TRBV9 to TRBJ2-2; D perhaps matches TRBD2 (7 bases). The sequenced sample consisted of peripheral blood. CDR3 bases: TGTGCCAGCAGCGTAGTTGGGGGGGCTACGACCGGGGAGCTGTTTTTT. It translates to CASSVVGGATTGELFF.